The next 9 T cell receptor beta chains were all read from a single sample in a study of OX40 agonist ivuxolimab in advanced cancers. Profiling relied on immunoSEQ multiplex PCR, and the TCRdb table lists in-frame clones only, not all of them. The table has about 73,000 clones, around nine tenths seen once. The specimen comprised CD4+ or CD8+ T cells sorted from blood, sampled in a trial of the OX40 agonist ivuxolimab. All receptors derive from an adult with an advanced solid tumor such as melanoma, head and neck, liver or kidney cancer.

This rearrangement joins TRBV6-5 to TRBJ2-7, with TRBD1 identical over 9 bases. With V trimmed by 6 bases and J by 6 bases, 12 bases remained unmatched. CDR1 and CDR2 (germline): MNHEY, SVGAGI. The CDR3 is 15 amino acids. CDR3 region: CASRPGQGARSEQYF. In DNA, the CDR3 is TGTGCCAGCAGACCGGGACAGGGCGCGCGCTCCGAGCAGTACTTC.

This clone was counted only a few times. This chain links TRBV28 with TRBJ2-7; TRBD1 matches at 10 bases. V dropped 5 bases and J dropped 4; count of bases not matched to a gene: 11. CDR1 and CDR2 from the germline V gene are MDHEN and SYDVKM. The CDR3 has 16 amino acids. Here the CDR3 DNA reads TGTGCCAGCAGTCTCAGATCGACAGGGGGCAGGTACGAGCAGTACTTC. Its protein is CASSLRSTGGRYEQYF.

The chain has TRBV9 and TRBJ2-2, with TRBD2 as a possible D gene (6 bases). The CDR3 length is 12 residues. V lost 0 bases and J lost 13, with 10 bases in between. Germline CDR1 and CDR2: SGDLS and YYNGEE. CDR3 DNA sequence: TGTGCCAGCAGCGTAGAGGGAGGTTCGCTGTTTTTT. Protein product: CASSVEGGSLFF.

This sequence joins TRBV5-4 and TRBJ2-6; unclear D gene. The CDR3 is 14 residues long. V was shortened by 2 bases and J by 2 bases, with 5 bases between the two germline ends. From germline, CDR1 is SGHNT and CDR2 YYREEE (reference sequence). CDR3 region: CASSLNTGANVLTF. For the CDR3, the DNA is TGTGCCAGCAGCTTAAACACTGGGGCCAACGTCCTGACTTTC.

The chain links TRBV16 to TRBJ2-6; D gene uncertain. CDR1 is KGHSY, CDR2 FQNENV, per germline. The CDR3 runs 16 residues. V gave up 1 base and J gave up 4 bases, with 11 bases separating them. In nucleotides, the CDR3 is TGTGCCAGCAGCCAATATGGCTATGGGGGGGCCAACGTCCTGACTTTC. Translated: CASSQYGYGGANVLTF.

The genes are TRBV28 and TRBJ2-7; 10 nucleotides match TRBD2. V was pared by 5 bases and J by 2 bases, with 6 bases of the junction left unmatched. The CDR3 covers 15 residues. CDR1 MDHEN and CDR2 SYDVKM come from the germline V gene. The CDR3 spells CASSPRTSGPYEQYF. The CDR3 region has the DNA TGTGCCAGCAGTCCCCGGACTAGCGGCCCCTACGAGCAGTACTTC.

CDR3 in amino acids: CSVGADNLSGYTF. CDR3 nucleotide sequence: TGCAGCGTTGGCGCGGACAATTTGTCTGGCTACACCTTC. V is TRBV29-1 and J is TRBJ1-2; perhaps TRBD1 as D (5 bases). The germline V gene encodes CDR1 SQVTM and CDR2 ANQGSEA. Trimming took off 4 bases at V and 7 bases at J, with 16 bases between the two ends. This CDR3 comprises 13 residues.

The chain carries TRBV28 and TRBJ1-2; 8 bases align to TRBD1. Per germline, CDR1 MDHEN and CDR2 SYDVKM. Trimming at V came to 6 bases and at J to 6 bases, leaving 6 bases not matched to a gene. The CDR3 spans 13 residues. Written as DNA, the CDR3 is TGTGCCAGCAGACCGACAGGGGTCGATGGCTACACCTTC. Translating gives CASRPTGVDGYTF.

This chain connects TRBV6-5 to TRBJ2-2, with a weak D call TRBD2 (6 bases). The CDR3 is 15 amino acids. V was clipped by 2 bases and J by 1 base, with 8 bases between them. From germline, CDR1 is MNHEY and CDR2 SVGAGI. This chain's CDR3 is CASSYAGLNTGELFF. The CDR3 bases are TGTGCCAGCAGTTACGCGGGACTGAACACCGGGGAGCTGTTTTTT.